These 27 T cell receptor beta chains were all obtained from the same sample, sequenced in a study of T-cell reconstitution after alpha-beta-depleted transplantation in children (dated by TCRdb to 2016 to 2017). This specimen's treatment or condition label, per the study, means: allogeneic hematopoietic cell transplantation with graft depleted of TCRalphabeta T cells and CD19 B cells. The library was made by PCR. Sequencing was performed on an Illumina HiSeq 2500. TCR libraries were prepared with molecular barcoding, using unique molecular identifiers to normalize TCRbeta repertoire quantification. Clones were called with MiXCR by TCRdb after fastp trimmed the public reads at Q25, and only in-frame beta chains were retained. CDR3 protein sequences are deduplicated, and each keeps its most common genes and DNA. Here the sample has about 980,000 distinct CDR3 sequences; around 30% occur a single time. The ten largest clones represent 25% to 35% of the sample.

The sequencing here drew on PBMCs, mostly from graft donor cells, taken 360 days after TCRalphabeta/CD19-depleted stem cell transplant. The origin of the receptors is a boy under two years old who had a stem cell transplant for SCID, so the T cells may come from the graft donor.

This clonotype was detected a few times. The J gene is TRBJ2-7, the V gene TRBV7-8, with D possibly being TRBD1 (6 bases). Germline V gene data show CDR1 as SGHVS and CDR2 as FQNEAQ. The CDR3 has 15 residues. V lost 4 bases and J 3 bases, leaving 16 bases between the germline ends. The CDR3 DNA reads as TGTGCCAGCAGCTCACGGGACAACCTGTTCTACGAGCAGTACTTC. This codes for CASSSRDNLFYEQYF. Together with reference TRBV7-8 and TRBJ2-7, the CDR3 gives the full variable domain: GAGVSQSPRYKVAKRGQDVALRCDPISGHVSLFWYQQALGQGPEFLTYFQNEAQLDKSGLPSDRFFAERPEGSVSTLKIQRTQQEDSAVYLCASSSRDNLFYEQYFGPGTRLTVT.

This clonotype was seen a few times. The chain combines TRBV10-2 with TRBJ2-1; D gene ambiguous. The V end was cut by 8 bases, the J end by 7 bases, with 9 bases between. Germline CDR1 and CDR2: WSHSY and SAAADI. The length of the CDR3 is 11 residues. The CDR3 loop is CASVRLNEQFF. The CDR3 coding sequence is TGCGCCAGCGTCAGGTTGAATGAGCAGTTCTTC.

This clonotype was recorded a few times. CDR3 DNA sequence: TGCAGCGTTGCGGAGGGGAGGGGGAACACCGGGGAGCTGTTTTTT. Its translation: CSVAEGRGNTGELFF. The chain uses TRBV29-1 and TRBJ2-2; 7 bases line up with TRBD2. Germline CDR1 SQVTM, CDR2 ANQGSEA. V was pared by 4 bases and J by 1 base, with 6 bases of the junction left unmatched. The CDR3 is 15 residues long.

This clonotype was counted at least ten times. The chain is built from TRBV4-1 and TRBJ2-4; 7 bases are a match to TRBD1. V trimming: 5 bases; J trimming: 8 bases; junction bases outside the gene matches: 6. CDR1 MGHRA and CDR2 YSYEKL come from the germline V gene. This CDR3 has 13 residues. The CDR3 region is CASSRGREYIQYF. The CDR3 region has the DNA TGCGCCAGCAGCAGGGGGCGCGAATACATTCAGTACTTC.

This clonotype showed up just a few times. V is TRBV28 and J is TRBJ1-6; D is undetermined. CDR3 length: 16 amino acids. Trimming cost V 4 bases and J 6 bases, with 16 bases left between them. Germline V gene sequence: CDR1 MDHEN, CDR2 SYDVKM. The CDR3 DNA is TGTGCCAGCAGTTCCCCCTTAGGGTTTGGTAATTCACCCCTCCACTTT. It is translated as CASSSPLGFGNSPLHF.

The sample holds a few counts of this clonotype. The V gene is TRBV20-1, the J gene TRBJ2-3; 10 bases are shared with TRBD2. The germline V gene encodes CDR1 DFQATT and CDR2 SNEGSKA (reference sequence). This CDR3 is 15 amino acids long. V lost 3 bases, J lost 6 bases, and 9 bases stayed unmatched. The CDR3 is CSARGLAGEVDTQYF. The CDR3 DNA reads TGCAGTGCTAGGGGGCTAGCGGGGGAGGTGGATACGCAGTATTTT.

This clonotype turned up a few times. This chain connects TRBV20-1 to TRBJ2-3; 9 bases are shared with TRBD2. The ends lost 1 base at V and 3 bases at J; junction bases unmatched: 5. Germline V lookup: CDR1 DFQATT, CDR2 SNEGSKA (reference sequence). The CDR3 has 15 residues. CDR3 in amino acids: CSARGALAGTDTQYF. CDR3 coding DNA: TGCAGTGCTAGAGGAGCACTAGCGGGTACAGATACGCAGTATTTT.

This sequence joins TRBV14 and TRBJ2-7, with no clear D. The length of the CDR3 is 13 residues. CDR1 and CDR2 (germline): SGHDN, FVKESK. V lost 0 bases and J 5 bases, leaving 8 bases between the germline ends. DNA of the CDR3: TGTGCCAGCAGCCAAGATGGATTTGACGAGCAGTACTTC. This codes for CASSQDGFDEQYF.

J is TRBJ2-3 and V is TRBV12-3 or TRBV12-4, with 12 bases that match TRBD2. The CDR3 loop spans 16 amino acids. V was pared by 3 bases and J by 3 bases, with 4 bases of the junction left unmatched. The DNA for the CDR3 is TGTGCCAGCAGTTTTGGGACTAGCGGGTTTACAGATACGCAGTATTTT. Translating gives CASSFGTSGFTDTQYF.

This sequence joins TRBV12-3 or TRBV12-4 and TRBJ1-3, with a tentative D call TRBD1 (6 bases). This CDR3 has 16 residues. Trimming removed 5 bases at V and 4 bases at J, with 18 bases between. Here the CDR3 reads CASSDPRGAPGNTIYF. The CDR3 region has the DNA TGTGCCAGCAGTGACCCCCGGGGGGCGCCGGGAAACACCATATATTTT.

This clonotype occurred a few times. V usage is TRBV28 and J usage is TRBJ2-1; 10 bases fit TRBD2. Unmatched junction bases numbered 8, after V lost 2 bases and J lost 4 bases. The CDR3 sequence is 17 residues long. Per germline, CDR1 MDHEN and CDR2 SYDVKM. The CDR3 loop is CASSLIWLAGEYNEQFF. CDR3 in DNA: TGTGCCAGCAGTTTAATTTGGCTAGCGGGGGAGTACAATGAGCAGTTCTTC. The full variable domain, rest sourced from reference TRBV28 and TRBJ2-1, is DVKVTQSSRYLVKRTGEKVFLECVQDMDHENMFWYRQDPGLGLRLIYFSYDVKMKEKGDIPEGYSVSREKKERFSLILESASTNQTSMYLCASSLIWLAGEYNEQFFGPGTRLTVL.

The sample holds a few counts of this clonotype. The chain joins TRBV9 to TRBJ2-3; D is ambiguous. The V and J ends lost 0 bases and 1 base respectively, with 12 bases between them. In germline, CDR1 is SGDLS, CDR2 YYNGEE. This CDR3 region has 16 residues. CDR3: CASSVGSSRGTDTQYF. The CDR3 nucleotides read TGTGCCAGCAGCGTAGGGAGTAGTAGGGGCACAGATACGCAGTATTTT.

The sample holds a few counts of this clonotype. This rearrangement joins TRBV5-1 to TRBJ2-2, with D tentatively TRBD2 (6 bases). V dropped 4 bases and J dropped 4 bases, with 14 bases sitting between them. This CDR3 region has 15 residues. The germline V gene has CDR1 SGHRS and CDR2 YFSETQ. The CDR3 region has the DNA TGCGCCAGCAGCCTGCGGGACTCCCCCACCGGGGAGCTGTTTTTT. It encodes CASSLRDSPTGELFF. Together with reference TRBV5-1 and TRBJ2-2, the CDR3 gives the full variable domain: KAGVTQTPRYLIKTRGQQVTLSCSPISGHRSVSWYQQTPGQGLQFLFEYFSETQRNKGNFPGRFSGRQFSNSRSEMNVSTLELGDSALYLCASSLRDSPTGELFFGEGSRLTVL.

This sequence joins TRBV4-1 and TRBJ1-5; 7 bases align to TRBD1. Per the germline V gene, CDR1 is MGHRA and CDR2 is YSYEKL. V gave up 1 base and J gave up 6 bases; unmatched junction bases: 6. The CDR3 runs 15 residues. CDR3: CASSQVPGGSQPQHF. The CDR3 DNA is TGCGCCAGCAGCCAAGTCCCAGGGGGAAGTCAGCCCCAGCATTTT.

The table lists this clonotype with many counts. This chain joins TRBV5-1 and TRBJ2-2; possibly TRBD1 or TRBD2 for D (5 bases each). Per germline, CDR1 SGHRS and CDR2 YFSETQ. The CDR3 has 15 amino acids. Trimming took 4 bases from V and 2 from J, leaving 12 bases between them. The DNA of the CDR3 is TGCGCCAGCAGCCTATGGGACCGAAACACCGGGGAGCTGTTTTTT. It specifies CASSLWDRNTGELFF.

The sample holds a few counts of this clonotype. This chain links TRBV9 with TRBJ2-1; tentatively, D is TRBD1 (6 bases). CDR1 is SGDLS and CDR2 is YYNGEE in the germline V gene. The CDR3 is 16 residues long. V dropped 2 bases and J dropped 7 bases, with 19 bases sitting between them. The CDR3 spells CASSVEHGTTQNEQFF. The CDR3 DNA reads as TGTGCCAGCAGCGTGGAACACGGGACAACCCAGAATGAGCAGTTCTTC.

The V call is TRBV3-1, the J call TRBJ2-5; 10 positions match TRBD1. The CDR3 spans 17 residues. V shed 1 base and J 3 bases; nucleotides not matched to a gene: 8. Looked up from germline, CDR1 is LGHDT and CDR2 is YNNKEL (reference sequence). This CDR3 is CASSQGQGAVLEETQYF. Here the CDR3 DNA reads TGTGCCAGCAGCCAAGGACAGGGGGCAGTTTTGGAAGAGACCCAGTACTTC.

The chain recombines TRBV12-3 or TRBV12-4 with TRBJ2-7, with D possibly called TRBD1 or TRBD2 (6 bases each). This CDR3 comprises 15 residues. V lost 1 base and J lost 6, with 16 bases in between. The CDR3 DNA sequence: TGTGCCAGCAGTTTAGTGGTGCCGGGGGCGGCCGAGCAGTACTTC. Protein sequence: CASSLVVPGAAEQYF.

The chain employs TRBV18 and TRBJ2-1; TRBD2 matches at 13 bases. V was clipped by 3 bases and J by 10 bases; unmatched bases: 9. CDR1 and CDR2 (germline): KGHSH, LQKENI. The CDR3 is 16 amino acids. In nucleotides, the CDR3 is TGTGCCAGCTCACCGGGGACTAGCGGGGTATCGGGGGAGCAGTTCTTC. Its translation: CASSPGTSGVSGEQFF.

The chain has TRBV6-1 and TRBJ2-7; D is possibly TRBD1 (7 bases). Germline V CDR1 and CDR2: MNHNS, SASEGT. CDR3 length: 13 amino acids. V lost 6 bases and J lost 3, with 12 bases in between. This chain's CDR3 is CASRRDSFYEQYF. The CDR3 nucleotides read TGTGCCAGCAGGCGGGACAGTTTCTACGAGCAGTACTTC.

As concerns this clonotype: The junction departs from germline at one end; a sequencing error may be responsible. This chain links TRBV7-2 with TRBJ2-2; possible D gene TRBD2, 6 bases. Germline loops: CDR1 SGHTA, CDR2 FQGNSA. This CDR3 is built from 14 residues. The CDR3 bases are TGTGCCAGCAGCTTAGCTCTACGCACCGGGGGGCTGTTTTTT. Translated, it gives CASSLALRTGGLFF.

There are a few counts of this clonotype. The rearrangement joins TRBV18 to TRBJ2-2, with 11 bases lining up with TRBD1. CDR1 and CDR2 (germline): KGHSH, LQKENI. V shed 1 base, J shed 6 bases, and the junction held 19 bases outside the gene matches. There are 21 residues in the CDR3. CDR3 loop: CASSPRGPGQGARNSAGELFF. CDR3 coding DNA: TGTGCCAGCTCACCACGGGGCCCAGGACAGGGGGCGAGGAATAGCGCCGGGGAGCTGTTTTTT.

There are many counts of this clonotype. The chain employs TRBV5-6 and TRBJ2-1; D is undetermined. V gave up 5 bases and J gave up 0 bases, with 12 bases separating them. The CDR3 loop spans 15 amino acids. CDR1 is SGHDT and CDR2 is YYEEEE in the germline V gene. In DNA, the CDR3 is TGTGCCAGCAGTACGGCCCTGAGCTCCTACAATGAGCAGTTCTTC. It codes for CASSTALSSYNEQFF.

A few counts support this clonotype. The chain carries TRBV7-9 and TRBJ2-7; possible D gene TRBD1, 6 bases. The V gene lost 6 bases and the J gene lost 5 bases, with 11 bases spanning the gap. The CDR3 loop spans 12 amino acids. Germline CDR1 and CDR2: SEHNR and FQNEAQ (reference sequence). This chain's CDR3 is CASSWGRDEQYF. CDR3 coding DNA: TGTGCCAGCAGTTGGGGGCGCGACGAGCAGTACTTC. Full variable domain (remainder filled in from reference TRBV7-9 and TRBJ2-7): DTGVSQNPRHKITKRGQNVTFRCDPISEHNRLYWYRQTLGQGPEFLTYFQNEAQLEKSRLLSDRFSAERPKGSFSTLEIQRTEQGDSAMYLCASSWGRDEQYFGPGTRLTVT.

The chain uses TRBV29-1 and TRBJ1-1, with 8 bases fitting TRBD1. The CDR3 covers 13 residues. CDR1 and CDR2 (germline): SQVTM, ANQGSEA. V was pared by 4 bases and J by 1 base, with 2 bases of the junction left unmatched. The CDR3 region has the DNA TGCAGCGTTGGGGGACAGGAGAACACTGAAGCTTTCTTT. This gives the protein CSVGGQENTEAFF.

Many counts were recorded for this clonotype. The chain carries TRBV6-2 or TRBV6-3 and TRBJ2-2, with 7 bases lining up with TRBD1. Trimming took 5 bases from V and 1 from J; bases not matched to a gene: 4. Germline V gene data show CDR1 as MNHEY and CDR2 as SVGEGT. The CDR3 totals 15 residues. The CDR3 region is CASSKPGGNTGELFF. DNA for the CDR3: TGTGCCAGCAGTAAGCCAGGGGGGAACACCGGGGAGCTGTTTTTT.

The table lists this clonotype with a few counts. This sequence joins TRBV25-1 and TRBJ2-5; D uncertain. The germline V gene encodes CDR1 MGHDK and CDR2 SYGVNS. This CDR3 comprises 12 residues. Trimming took 0 bases from V and 4 from J, leaving 3 bases between them. CDR3 bases: TGTGCCAGCAGTGAATATGGAGAGACCCAGTACTTC. Protein: CASSEYGETQYF.